These 14 T cell receptor beta chains were all obtained from the same sample, sequenced in a study of regulatory T cells in long-lasting Graves disease (TCRdb year 2021). What this sample's time point label stands for: newly diagnosed GD, antithyroid drugs for less than 3 months. For both TCR sequencing and RNA sequencing, RNA was extracted from PBMCs in TRIzol. The library relied on multiplex PCR. The data were produced on an Illumina HiSeq 4000. TCR beta libraries were built with iRepertoire HTBI primers and Arm-PCR amplification of CDR3 regions. The public reads were reprocessed in TCRdb via fastp at Q25 and MiXCR, keeping in-frame beta chains. CDR3 protein duplicates are merged, each entry listing the most common genes and DNA. This sample has around 450,000 distinct CDR3 sequences in its table, and 15% of those were observed once. The ten largest clonotypes hold 15% to 20% of the sample. The sample was also linked to a second study, of T cells in Graves' hyperthyroidism and ophthalmopathy.

Specimen: peripheral blood mononuclear cells (PBMCs), collected at new diagnosis, from a patient treated with antithyroid drugs. The receptors shown here come from a woman in her twenties or thirties with Graves disease. Donor details come from another sample of the same person, matched by shared clones.

The V and J genes are TRBV9 and TRBJ2-3; 7 bases agree with TRBD1. Trimming cost V 0 bases and J 5 bases; bases outside gene matches: 6. Looked up from germline, CDR1 is SGDLS and CDR2 is YYNGEE. CDR3 length equals 15 residues. This CDR3 reads CASSVVDRVGDTQYF. DNA of the CDR3: TGTGCCAGCAGCGTAGTCGACAGGGTAGGAGATACGCAGTATTTT.

This clonotype has ten or more counts. The J gene is TRBJ2-7, the V gene TRBV6-1; the D gene is possibly TRBD1 (6 bases). The CDR3 spans 15 residues. Germline V gives CDR1 MNHNS, CDR2 SASEGT. The germline V and J ends were trimmed by 6 bases and 0 bases, with 15 bases remaining between them. CDR3 residues: CASREDRLSSYEQYF. In DNA form, the CDR3 reads TGTGCCAGCAGGGAGGACAGACTCAGCTCCTACGAGCAGTACTTC.

This clonotype was seen more than once but under ten times. This chain uses TRBV7-9 with TRBJ2-6; 12 positions match TRBD2. This CDR3 has 19 residues. Germline V CDR1 and CDR2: SEHNR, FQNEAQ (reference sequence). Trimming cost V 5 bases and J 4 bases; bases outside gene matches: 12. The CDR3 DNA reads as TGTGCCAGCAGCCGATCTCCGGGACTAGCGGGTCCCGGGGCCAACGTCCTGACTTTC. Translated: CASSRSPGLAGPGANVLTF.

The rearrangement links TRBV3-1 to TRBJ1-6, with D tentatively TRBD1 (5 bases). V was clipped by 1 base and J by 10 bases, with 20 bases between them. The length of the CDR3 is 17 residues. Germline CDR1 is LGHDT and CDR2 is YNNKEL (reference sequence). CDR3 loop: CASSQVPPGRGGSPLHF. Here the CDR3 DNA reads TGTGCCAGCAGCCAAGTGCCCCCGGGAAGGGGAGGCTCACCCCTCCACTTT.

This clonotype occurred a few times. The chain employs TRBV7-3 and TRBJ2-3, with D possibly being TRBD2 (5 bases). Germline lookup yields CDR1 SGHTA and CDR2 FQGTGA. Trimming removed 4 bases from V and 6 bases from J, with 11 bases in between. This CDR3 is 13 amino acids long. CDR3: CASSSNGGDTQYF. For the CDR3, the DNA is TGTGCCAGCAGCTCTAACGGAGGTGATACGCAGTATTTT.

This clonotype was seen only a few times. V usage is TRBV9 and J usage is TRBJ2-1; 7 nucleotides line up with TRBD1. Germline V gives CDR1 SGDLS, CDR2 YYNGEE. After removal of 4 bases from V and 3 bases from J, the junction contained 13 bases not matched to a gene. The CDR3 spans 17 residues. The CDR3 reads CASSLRQTRQGYNEQFF. CDR3 coding DNA: TGTGCCAGCAGCCTCCGTCAGACGAGACAGGGCTACAATGAGCAGTTCTTC.

This clonotype was seen repeatedly, ten times or more. This chain links TRBV7-8 with TRBJ2-7; D is perhaps TRBD2 (5 bases). Trimming cost V 5 bases and J 3 bases, with 14 bases left between them. Germline V gives CDR1 SGHVS, CDR2 FQNEAQ. The length of the CDR3 is 14 residues. The CDR3 DNA reads TGTGCCAGCAGCCCACCCAGAGGGAGCTACGAGCAGTACTTC. It specifies CASSPPRGSYEQYF.

The sample holds one count of this clonotype. A single base separates this from a much larger clone, so it may be a read error. This rearrangement joins TRBV3-1 to TRBJ2-3; 8 bases map to TRBD2. There are 17 residues in the CDR3. J lost 5 bases, V lost 8 bases, and 18 bases had no gene match. CDR1 is LGHDT, CDR2 YNNKEL, per germline (reference sequence). The DNA for the CDR3 is TGTGCCAGCGCGCTCCGGCATAGCGGGAAGGCCCAAGATACGCAGTATTTT. Amino acids: CASALRHSGKAQDTQYF.

This clonotype has at least ten counts. V and J are TRBV27 and TRBJ1-1; a weak D match, TRBD1 (6 bases). The CDR3 sequence is 14 residues long. Per the germline V gene, CDR1 is MNHEY and CDR2 is SMNVEV (reference sequence). V was cut by 6 bases and J by 8 bases, with 19 bases left in between. The CDR3 nucleotides read TGTGCCAGCAGCCTAGGGGGACCACAGAGAGAAGCTTTCTTT. Residues: CASSLGGPQREAFF.

The sample holds many counts of this clonotype. V gene TRBV2 combines with J gene TRBJ2-7; maybe TRBD1 (5 bases). This CDR3 has 15 amino acids. The germline gives CDR1 SNHLY, CDR2 FYNNEI. Trimming removed 6 bases from V and 0 bases from J, with 15 bases in between. The CDR3 loop is CASSPLGDGSYEQYF. DNA of the CDR3: TGTGCCAGCAGCCCTTTAGGGGATGGCTCCTACGAGCAGTACTTC.

This clonotype was observed at least ten times. V gene TRBV5-6 combines with J gene TRBJ2-3; D not resolved. CDR1 SGHDT and CDR2 YYEEEE come from the germline V gene. This CDR3 comprises 14 residues. V was clipped by 0 bases and J by 5 bases, with 10 bases between them. CDR3 coding DNA: TGTGCCAGCAGCTTGGCGACTTGGGGAGATACGCAGTATTTT. Its protein is CASSLATWGDTQYF.

In its sample, this clonotype was seen many times. This sequence joins TRBV11-3 and TRBJ2-1; possible D gene TRBD1, 6 bases. The CDR3 is 14 amino acids. CDR1 SGHNT and CDR2 YENEEA come from the germline V gene. Trimming cost V 1 base and J 5 bases, with 9 bases left between them. CDR3 amino acids: CASSLGRGNNEQFF. CDR3 bases: TGTGCCAGCAGCTTAGGCAGGGGAAACAATGAGCAGTTCTTC.

The chain uses TRBV20-1 and TRBJ2-1; 7 nucleotides line up with TRBD1. Germline lookup yields CDR1 DFQATT and CDR2 SNEGSKA (reference sequence). The J segment lost 0 bases and the V segment lost 0 bases, leaving 5 bases of the junction unmatched. This CDR3 has 16 amino acids. The CDR3 protein is CSARDLEGASYNEQFF. The CDR3, as DNA: TGCAGTGCTAGAGATCTTGAGGGGGCCTCCTACAATGAGCAGTTCTTC.

This clonotype was recorded many times. This chain connects TRBV2 to TRBJ2-4; D call uncertain. The CDR3 sequence is 14 residues long. CDR1 and CDR2 from the germline V gene are SNHLY and FYNNEI. Trimming shortened V by 5 bases and J by 0 bases, and 8 bases separated the two germline ends. CDR3 loop: CASSLLVAKNIQYF. CDR3 nucleotide sequence: TGTGCCAGCAGTTTATTAGTAGCCAAAAACATTCAGTACTTC.